The clone carrying this T cell receptor beta chain was observed at least ten times. The sample comes from a study of CD8+CD57+ T cells in acquired aplastic anemia. Germline CDR1 reads SGDLS; CDR2 reads YYNGEE. Germline trimming cut 1 base from V and 1 base from J; bases unmatched to any gene: 3. There are 15 residues in the CDR3. Genomic DNA served as template for TCR beta VDJ and CDR3 profiling. TCRdb reprocessed the reads via MiXCR and lists one record per CDR3 protein. The top ten clones hold 25% to 35% of a sample with about 100,000 distinct CDR3 sequences, approximately 49% of them seen once. The chain combines TRBV9 with TRBJ2-3, with 7 nucleotides matching TRBD1. The sequencing sample was made of sorted CD4+, CD8+, or CD8+CD57+ T cells (not recorded which) from PBMCs. The sequence derives from a human donor in good health, serving as a control. The CDR3 spells CASSVTGTGTDTQYF. In DNA form, the CDR3 reads TGTGCCAGCAGCGTAACCGGGACAGGCACAGATACGCAGTATTTT.